Listed below are T cell receptor beta chains from one sample, sequenced in a study of T cell responses to AZD1222 COVID-19 vaccine. The repertoire was sequenced with immunoSEQ multiplex PCR; TCRdb's copy has only in-frame clones and lacks some. The data contain roughly 150,000 clones, 80% to 90% of them singletons. Sequencing was performed on peripheral blood, taken on day 0 of AZD1222 vaccination. These receptors were obtained from an adult in good health. Each CDR3 is given with its conserved first and last residue. The D gene is left open where the match is weak. A row's size may be missing; if present it is once, few, many or a size class.

V,D,J,size,CDR3,DNA
TRBV7-9,TRBD2,TRBJ2-7,NA,CASSSSGNHYEQYF,TGTGCCAGCAGTTCAAGCGGGAACCACTACGAGCAGTACTTC
TRBV5-5,TRBD1,TRBJ1-1,NA,CASSLYFRDRVIKTEAFF,TGTGCCAGCAGCTTGTACTTCCGGGACAGGGTGATCAAAACTGAAGCTTTCTTT
TRBV25-1,NA,TRBJ2-5,NA,CASSEFPVQETQYF,TGTGCCAGCAGTGAATTCCCAGTCCAAGAGACCCAGTACTTC
TRBV5-4,TRBD1,TRBJ1-2,NA,CASSERTGRGGYTF,TGTGCCAGCAGCGAAAGGACAGGACGGGGTGGCTACACCTTC
TRBV28,NA,TRBJ2-3,NA,CASSRGFTFTDTQYF,TGTGCCAGCAGCCGAGGGTTTACTTTCACAGATACGCAGTATTTT
TRBV4-3,NA,TRBJ2-2,NA,CASSQDFIGGELFF,TGCGCCAGCAGCCAAGATTTCATCGGGGGGGAGCTGTTTTTT
TRBV3-1/TRBV3-2,NA,TRBJ1-4,NA,CASSQDPGTTNEKLFF,TGTGCCAGCAGCCAAGATCCGGGAACAACTAATGAAAAACTGTTTTTT
TRBV5-6,NA,TRBJ2-7,NA,CASSLSSYEQYF,TGTGCCAGCAGCTTAAGCTCCTACGAGCAGTACTTC
TRBV10-3,TRBD1,TRBJ2-5,NA,CAISESGQGPLETQYF,TGTGCCATCAGTGAGTCGGGACAGGGGCCCTTAGAGACCCAGTACTTC
TRBV10-3,NA,TRBJ1-2,NA,CATYREGVYGYTF,TGTGCCACCTACCGAGAAGGGGTCTATGGCTACACCTTC
TRBV28,NA,TRBJ1-2,NA,CASSPRSVGANYGYTF,TGTGCCAGCAGCCCCAGGAGTGTGGGGGCAAACTATGGCTACACCTTC
TRBV5-1,TRBD1,TRBJ1-4,NA,CASSSTGGRATNEKLFF,TGCGCCAGCAGTTCCACAGGGGGACGGGCAACTAATGAAAAACTGTTTTTT
TRBV29-1,NA,TRBJ2-4,few,CSVEEADARNIQYF,TGCAGCGTTGAAGAAGCGGATGCACGAAACATTCAGTACTTC
TRBV7-6,TRBD2,TRBJ2-7,NA,CASSPNTGTSAYEQYF,TGTGCCAGCAGCCCGAACACCGGGACTAGCGCTTACGAGCAGTACTTC
TRBV7-2,NA,TRBJ2-7,once,CASSLEVGGYEQYF,TGTGCCAGCAGCTTAGAGGTTGGGGGCTACGAGCAGTACTTC
TRBV7-7,NA,TRBJ2-7,NA,CASSLDGSYEQYF,TGTGCCAGCAGCTTAGATGGGTCCTACGAGCAGTACTTC
TRBV4-2,NA,TRBJ2-7,few,CASSLGTGPYEQYF,TGTGCCAGCAGCCTCGGGACGGGCCCCTACGAGCAGTACTTC
TRBV7-8,TRBD2,TRBJ2-7,NA,CASSLGSAGDPSYEQYF,TGTGCCAGCAGCTTAGGGTCAGCGGGAGACCCCTCCTACGAGCAGTACTTC
TRBV28,NA,TRBJ2-7,NA,CASSLTNLYEQYF,TGTGCCAGCAGCTTGACAAACCTCTACGAGCAGTACTTC
TRBV18,NA,TRBJ1-2,few,CASSLDAGSYGYTF,TGTGCCAGCTCACTGGACGCCGGTTCCTATGGCTACACCTTC
TRBV3-1/TRBV3-2,NA,TRBJ1-5,NA,CASSQDSRGQPQHF,TGTGCCAGCAGCCAGGATTCAAGAGGCCAGCCCCAGCATTTT
TRBV6-2/TRBV6-3,TRBD2,TRBJ2-1,NA,CASSYGAGGLSDEQFF,TGTGCCAGCAGTTACGGGGCGGGAGGGCTGTCTGATGAGCAGTTCTTC
TRBV7-9,NA,TRBJ2-7,NA,CASSFGGSGFEQYF,TGTGCCAGCAGCTTTGGGGGTTCCGGGTTCGAGCAGTACTTC
TRBV5-1,NA,TRBJ2-7,NA,CASSWQRGGFSYEQYF,TGCGCCAGCAGCTGGCAACGGGGCGGCTTCTCCTACGAGCAGTACTTC
TRBV10-3,TRBD1,TRBJ1-6,few,CAISGPDRVNSPLHF,TGTGCCATCAGTGGTCCGGACAGGGTGAATTCACCCCTCCACTTT
TRBV20-1,NA,TRBJ1-2,NA,CSASGYGYTF,TGCAGTGCTAGTGGGTATGGCTACACCTTC
TRBV15,TRBD2,TRBJ2-3,NA,CATSAGLAGGQDTQYF,TGTGCCACCAGCGCAGGACTAGCGGGAGGGCAAGATACGCAGTATTTT
TRBV4-2,TRBD2,TRBJ2-2,NA,CASSHYPGLAGGNTGELFF,TGTGCCAGCAGCCATTATCCGGGACTAGCGGGAGGTAACACCGGGGAGCTGTTTTTT